The 14 T cell receptor beta chains below come from one sample, sequenced in a study of T cells in Graves' hyperthyroidism and ophthalmopathy. Using RNA transcripts as the source, TCR beta CDR3 regions were amplified. An initial round of RT-PCR targeting the TCR CDR3 relied on the HTBI primer set. TCRdb called the multiplex PCR reads again in MiXCR, with one record for every CDR3 protein. The sample lists some 550,000 distinct CDR3 sequences, less than 25% occurring once. The sequenced material came from blood. These TCRs come from a man in his late teens or twenties with Graves' hyperthyroidism.

This clonotype has at least ten counts. The V call is TRBV19, the J call TRBJ2-2; weak D call: TRBD2 (5 bases). This CDR3 spans 16 amino acids. The V end was cut by 1 base, the J end by 0 bases, with 9 bases between. CDR1 LNHDA and CDR2 SQIVND come from the germline V gene (reference sequence). The CDR3 region is CASSIVGLSNTGELFF. In nucleotides, the CDR3 is TGTGCCAGTAGTATAGTTGGACTTTCGAACACCGGGGAGCTGTTTTTT.

As for this clonotype: Just one base apart from a much larger clone, this may be a read error. This chain joins TRBV7-6 and TRBJ2-7; 7 nucleotides agree with TRBD1. Germline CDR1 is SGHVS and CDR2 is FNYEAQ. The CDR3 runs to 15 residues. Trimming removed 4 bases from V and 3 bases from J; junction bases left unmatched: 9. CDR3 sequence reads: CASSSVEQGIYEQYF. CDR3 bases: TGTGCCAGCAGCTCAGTGGAACAGGGGATCTACGAGCAGTACTTC.

On this clonotype itself: With a much larger clone just one base away, this may be a read error. The chain has TRBV27 and TRBJ1-1; TRBD1 might be the D (6 bases). The CDR3 is made up of 14 amino acids. V was shortened by 5 bases and J by 4 bases, with 14 bases between the two germline ends. CDR1 MNHEY and CDR2 SMNVEV come from the germline V gene (reference sequence). The CDR3 loop reads CASSVRGVITEAFF. The CDR3 DNA reads as TGTGCCAGCAGTGTAAGGGGGGTGATCACTGAAGCTTTCTTT.

The CDR3 protein is CASRKGQFNEQYF. The CDR3 DNA reads TGTGCCAGCAGGAAAGGACAGTTTAACGAGCAGTACTTC. The chain has TRBV6-1 and TRBJ2-7; D is perhaps TRBD1 (6 bases). Looked up from germline, CDR1 is MNHNS and CDR2 is SASEGT. The CDR3 has 13 residues. Trimming took off 6 bases at V and 5 bases at J, with 14 bases between the two ends.

This clonotype was counted between two and nine times. This chain connects TRBV6-2 or TRBV6-3 to TRBJ2-7; D might be TRBD2 (5 bases). Between the trimmed V and J ends, which lost 8 bases and 6 bases, there was a span of 20 bases. CDR3 length: 14 residues. Germline-derived CDR1 and CDR2 are MNHEY and SVGEGT. The CDR3 spells CASVETGEFGEQYF. The DNA for the CDR3 is TGTGCCAGCGTAGAGACCGGGGAGTTCGGCGAGCAGTACTTC.

This clonotype was observed many times. The chain carries TRBV28 and TRBJ2-2, with no clear D. V was pared by 4 bases and J by 2 bases, with 8 bases between. Germline CDR1 MDHEN, CDR2 SYDVKM. The CDR3 consists of 14 residues. CDR3 nucleotide sequence: TGTGCCAGCAGTTCACCAGCCAACACCGGGGAGCTGTTTTTT. This sequence encodes CASSSPANTGELFF. Variable domain in full (rest from reference TRBV28 and TRBJ2-2): DVKVTQSSRYLVKRTGEKVFLECVQDMDHENMFWYRQDPGLGLRLIYFSYDVKMKEKGDIPEGYSVSREKKERFSLILESASTNQTSMYLCASSSPANTGELFFGEGSRLTVL.

This clonotype was detected a few times. This chain connects TRBV5-5 to TRBJ1-1; D perhaps matches TRBD1 (5 bases). The CDR3 loop spans 15 amino acids. CDR1 SGHKS and CDR2 YYEKEE come from the germline V gene (reference sequence). The V gene lost 0 bases and the J gene lost 5 bases, with 14 bases spanning the gap. The CDR3 here is CASSLAGLGRTEAFF. In DNA form, the CDR3 reads TGTGCCAGCAGCTTGGCAGGGTTGGGTAGGACTGAAGCTTTCTTT.

The table lists this clonotype with many counts. The chain couples TRBV12-5 to TRBJ1-5; D may be TRBD1 (5 bases). This CDR3 comprises 15 residues. Between the trimmed V and J ends, which lost 1 base and 1 base, there was a span of 8 bases. Germline V lookup: CDR1 LGHNT, CDR2 FRNRAP. CDR3 DNA sequence: TGTGCTAGTGGTTTGGCTGGGGACAGCAATCAGCCCCAGCATTTT. Its translation: CASGLAGDSNQPQHF. Combining the CDR3 with reference TRBV12-5 and TRBJ1-5 gives the whole variable domain DARVTQTPRHKVTEMGQEVTMRCQPILGHNTVFWYRQTMMQGLELLAYFRNRAPLDDSGMPKDRFSAEMPDATLATLKIQPSEPRDSAVYFCASGLAGDSNQPQHFGDGTRLSIL.

CDR3 loop: CASSPRGGGGKTQYF. In DNA, the CDR3 is TGTGCCAGCAGCCCCAGGGGTGGCGGGGGCAAGACCCAGTACTTC. The rearrangement uses TRBV6-2 or TRBV6-3 and TRBJ2-5; D possibly corresponds to TRBD2 (7 bases). CDR1 MNHEY and CDR2 SVGEGT come from the germline V gene. V gave up 6 bases and J gave up 6 bases, with 20 bases separating them. This CDR3 comprises 15 residues.

This clonotype came up many times. As DNA, the CDR3 is TGCAGTGCCAGCAACAGTCCCACCGGGGAGCTGTTTTTT. Protein product: CSASNSPTGELFF. V is TRBV20-1 and J is TRBJ2-2; D unresolved. Trimming pared 6 bases from V and 4 bases from J, leaving 12 bases between. This CDR3 comprises 13 residues. Germline CDR1 DFQATT, CDR2 SNEGSKA (reference sequence).

This clonotype was picked up many times. A much larger clone sits a single nucleotide away, making a read error possible. This sequence joins TRBV2 and TRBJ2-5; a weak D match, TRBD1 (5 bases). V was shortened by 3 bases and J by 2 bases, with 7 bases between the two germline ends. CDR3 length: 13 amino acids. Germline CDR1 and CDR2: SNHLY and FYNNEI. CDR3 protein: CASSETAQETQYF. CDR3 sequence (DNA): TGTGCCAGCAGTGAGACAGCACAAGAGACCCAGTACTTC.

This chain uses TRBV19 with TRBJ1-1; D is unresolved. CDR3 size: 14 residues. The germline V and J ends were trimmed by 2 bases and 4 bases, with 11 bases remaining between them. In germline, CDR1 is LNHDA, CDR2 SQIVND (reference sequence). The CDR3, as DNA: TGTGCCAGTAGTATACAGGTACCCAGCACTGAAGCTTTCTTT. Translated, it gives CASSIQVPSTEAFF.

This clonotype was found many times. This chain connects TRBV12-3 or TRBV12-4 to TRBJ2-5; D possibly corresponds to TRBD1 (8 bases). V shed 5 bases and J shed 2 bases, with 15 bases lying between them. This CDR3 has 15 residues. The CDR3 here is CASSERDRTQETQYF. The DNA for the CDR3 is TGTGCCAGCAGTGAGCGGGACAGGACGCAAGAGACCCAGTACTTC.

The genes are TRBV4-2 and TRBJ2-3; D is perhaps TRBD2 (5 bases). The CDR3 consists of 19 residues. V was trimmed by 6 bases and J by 4 bases, leaving 29 bases between them. The germline V gene has CDR1 LGHNA and CDR2 YNFKEQ. CDR3: CASRPALSRLPVGADTQYF. CDR3 DNA: TGTGCCAGCAGACCAGCCTTATCCAGACTACCCGTTGGGGCAGATACGCAGTATTTT.